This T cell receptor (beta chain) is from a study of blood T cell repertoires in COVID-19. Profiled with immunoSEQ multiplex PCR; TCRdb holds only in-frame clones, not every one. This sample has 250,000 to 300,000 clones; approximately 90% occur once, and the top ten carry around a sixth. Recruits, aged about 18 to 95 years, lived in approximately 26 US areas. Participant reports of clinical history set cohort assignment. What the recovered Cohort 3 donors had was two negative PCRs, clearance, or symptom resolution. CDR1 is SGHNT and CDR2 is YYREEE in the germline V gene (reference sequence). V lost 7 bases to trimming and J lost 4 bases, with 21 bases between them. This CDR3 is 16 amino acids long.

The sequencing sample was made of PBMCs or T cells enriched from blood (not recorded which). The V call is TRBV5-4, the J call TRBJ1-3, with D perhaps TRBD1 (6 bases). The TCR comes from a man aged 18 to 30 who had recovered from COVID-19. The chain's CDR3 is CASGQTGLLAGNTIYF. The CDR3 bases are TGTGCCAGCGGTCAAACAGGGCTTTTGGCCGGAAACACCATATATTTT.